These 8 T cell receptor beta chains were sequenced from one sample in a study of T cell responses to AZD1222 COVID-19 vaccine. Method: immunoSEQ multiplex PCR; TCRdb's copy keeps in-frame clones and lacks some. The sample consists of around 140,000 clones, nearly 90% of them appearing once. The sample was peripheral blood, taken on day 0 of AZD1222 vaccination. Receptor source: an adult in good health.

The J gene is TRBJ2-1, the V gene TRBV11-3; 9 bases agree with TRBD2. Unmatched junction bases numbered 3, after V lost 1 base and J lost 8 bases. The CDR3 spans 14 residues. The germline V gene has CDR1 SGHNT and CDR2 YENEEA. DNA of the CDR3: TGTGCCAGCAGCTTAGGCGGGAGGGGCGATGAGCAGTTCTTC. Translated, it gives CASSLGGRGDEQFF.

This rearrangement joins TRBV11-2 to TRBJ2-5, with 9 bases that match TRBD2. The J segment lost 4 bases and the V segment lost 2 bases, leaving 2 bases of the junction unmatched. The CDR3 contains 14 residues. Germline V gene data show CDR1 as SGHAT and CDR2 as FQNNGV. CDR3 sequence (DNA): TGTGCCAGCAGCTTACTGACTAGCGGAGAGACCCAGTACTTC. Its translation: CASSLLTSGETQYF.

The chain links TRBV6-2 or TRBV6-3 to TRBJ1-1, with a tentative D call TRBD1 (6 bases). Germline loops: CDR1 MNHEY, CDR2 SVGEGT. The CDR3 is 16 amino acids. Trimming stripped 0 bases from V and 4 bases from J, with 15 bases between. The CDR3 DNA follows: TGTGCCAGCAGTTACTCGTTTGGACAGAGAGGCACTGAAGCTTTCTTT. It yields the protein CASSYSFGQRGTEAFF.

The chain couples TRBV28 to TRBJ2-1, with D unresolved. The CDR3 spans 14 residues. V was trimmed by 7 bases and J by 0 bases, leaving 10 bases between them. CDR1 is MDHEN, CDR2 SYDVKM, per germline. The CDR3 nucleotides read TGTGCCAGCACCGGAGATCTCTCCTACAATGAGCAGTTCTTC. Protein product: CASTGDLSYNEQFF.

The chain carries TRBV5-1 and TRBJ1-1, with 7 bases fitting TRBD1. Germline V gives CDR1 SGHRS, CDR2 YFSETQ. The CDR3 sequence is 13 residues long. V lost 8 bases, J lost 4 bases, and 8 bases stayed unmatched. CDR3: CASTNPGGTEAFF. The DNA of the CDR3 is TGCGCCAGTACCAACCCAGGGGGCACTGAAGCTTTCTTT.

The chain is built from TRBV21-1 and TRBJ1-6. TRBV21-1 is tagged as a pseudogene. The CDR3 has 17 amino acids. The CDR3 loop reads CASSKTSRDSYNSPLHF. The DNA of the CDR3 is TGTGCCAGCAGCAAAACTTCCCGGGACTCCTATAATTCACCCCTCCACTTT.

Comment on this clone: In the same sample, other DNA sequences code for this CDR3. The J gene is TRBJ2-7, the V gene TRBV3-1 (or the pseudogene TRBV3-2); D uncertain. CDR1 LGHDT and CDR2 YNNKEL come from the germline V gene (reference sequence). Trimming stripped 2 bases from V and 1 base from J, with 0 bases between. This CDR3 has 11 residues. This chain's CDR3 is CASSQSYEQYF. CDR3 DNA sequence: TGTGCCAGCAGCCAATCCTACGAGCAGTACTTC.

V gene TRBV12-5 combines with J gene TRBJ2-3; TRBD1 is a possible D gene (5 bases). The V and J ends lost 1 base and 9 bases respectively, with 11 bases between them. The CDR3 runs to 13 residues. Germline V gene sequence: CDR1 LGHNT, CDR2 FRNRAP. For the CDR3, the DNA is TGTGCTAGTGGTTTGGGGAACAGGTTAACGCAGTATTTT. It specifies CASGLGNRLTQYF.